This TCR beta chain derives from a study of blood T cells in healthy people across ages. The use of a sample-barcoded 5' primer and a J-beta primer mix characterized a second PCR of roughly 6 to 12 cycles. One entry per CDR3 protein, called by TCRdb with MiXCR from the 5' RACE reads. The profile shows more than 1,000,000 distinct CDR3 sequences, around 25% of them singletons. This clonotype has a handful of counts. This CDR3 region has 13 residues. The germline CDR1 and CDR2 sequences are SGHVS and FNYEAQ. The V end was cut by 6 bases, the J end by 3 bases, with 12 bases between. These data also formed part of another study, on T cells of mothers and their children. This second study notes: Over five children, together with their three healthy Caucasian mothers, made up the donors. Among related mother-child pairs, overlap was slightly higher than in unrelated pairs, though not significantly.

The sequencing sample was made of blood. The TCR originated in a girl aged 2-10 years in good health. The gene calls are TRBV7-6 and TRBJ2-7, with D possibly being TRBD1 (6 bases). CDR3: CASSPGQYYEQYF. The CDR3 DNA reads TGTGCCAGCAGTCCTGGACAGTACTACGAGCAGTACTTC. The full variable domain, rest sourced from reference TRBV7-6 and TRBJ2-7, is GAGVSQSPRYKVTKRGQDVALRCDPISGHVSLYWYRQALGQGPEFLTYFNYEAQQDKSGLPNDRFSAERPEGSISTLTIQRTEQRDSAMYRCASSPGQYYEQYFGPGTRLTVT.